This TCR beta chain is from a study of blood T cell repertoires in COVID-19. Study-wide context: Sites in the United States, Italy and Spain provided acute and convalescent COVID-19 samples. Nucleic acid was either cDNA or gDNA, and it came from T cells, B-cell-depleted T cells, or PBMCs.

CDR1 is SNHLY and CDR2 is FYNNEI in the germline V gene. Deletions cut 1 base from V and 0 bases from J, with 12 bases between. The CDR3 is 16 amino acids. Authors' methods: Amplification of reference gene primers was used by the study to estimate nucleated cell counts. Libraries were prepared by immunoSEQ multiplex PCR; TCRdb keeps only in-frame clonotypes and omits some of them. D and trimming come from the DNA, and the V and J calls and clone size come from that table. The sample holds about 180,000 clones; approximately 90% are singletons and the top ten take less than 3.5%. This chain uses TRBV2 with TRBJ1-1; unclear D gene. This clonotype was obtained from a woman aged 25 to 39 with active or convalescent COVID-19. The sample comprised peripheral blood. This chain's CDR3 is CASSEGAGYMNTEAFF. CDR3 in DNA: TGTGCCAGCAGTGAAGGAGCGGGATACATGAACACTGAAGCTTTCTTT.